Shown below are 3 T cell receptor beta chains from a single sample sequenced in a study of blood T cell repertoires in COVID-19. Assay: immunoSEQ multiplex PCR; the TCRdb copy retains only in-frame clones and omits some. The sample yields 200,000 to 300,000 clones, roughly 87% seen once. Material for sequencing was peripheral blood. The receptors here all came from a woman in her 30s with acute or convalescent COVID-19.

The chain is built from TRBV7-2 and TRBJ2-5; 14 nucleotides match TRBD2. Trimming at V came to 1 base and at J to 4 bases, leaving 5 bases not matched to a gene. CDR3 length equals 17 residues. The germline CDR1 and CDR2 sequences are SGHTA and FQGNSA. CDR3 nucleotides: TGTGCCAGCAGCTTAGAGGGGACTAGCGGGAGAGGAGAGACCCAGTACTTC. This translates into CASSLEGTSGRGETQYF. The full variable domain, in which reference TRBV7-2 and TRBJ2-5 provide the parts outside the CDR3, is GAGVSQSPSNKVTEKGKDVELRCDPISGHTALYWYRQSLGQGLEFLIYFQGNSAPDKSGLPSDRFSAERTGGSVSTLTIQRTQQEDSAVYLCASSLEGTSGRGETQYFGPGTRLLVL.

The chain is built from TRBV9 and TRBJ2-7; TRBD1 is a possible D gene (6 bases). Trimming shortened V by 0 bases and J by 1 base, and 11 bases separated the two germline ends. The CDR3 sequence is 15 residues long. Germline-derived CDR1 and CDR2 are SGDLS and YYNGEE. The CDR3 loop is CASSVEGHPSYEQYF. DNA of the CDR3: TGTGCCAGCAGCGTAGAGGGACATCCGTCCTACGAGCAGTACTTC.

This clone has just one count. V is TRBV5-1 and J is TRBJ2-2; 7 nucleotides match TRBD1. This CDR3 comprises 16 residues. Germline V gives CDR1 SGHRS, CDR2 YFSETQ. V dropped 5 bases and J dropped 2; count of bases not matched to a gene: 9. CDR3 residues: CASRVVGQINTGELFF. The CDR3 DNA is TGCGCCAGCAGGGTTGTGGGACAGATAAACACCGGGGAGCTGTTTTTT.